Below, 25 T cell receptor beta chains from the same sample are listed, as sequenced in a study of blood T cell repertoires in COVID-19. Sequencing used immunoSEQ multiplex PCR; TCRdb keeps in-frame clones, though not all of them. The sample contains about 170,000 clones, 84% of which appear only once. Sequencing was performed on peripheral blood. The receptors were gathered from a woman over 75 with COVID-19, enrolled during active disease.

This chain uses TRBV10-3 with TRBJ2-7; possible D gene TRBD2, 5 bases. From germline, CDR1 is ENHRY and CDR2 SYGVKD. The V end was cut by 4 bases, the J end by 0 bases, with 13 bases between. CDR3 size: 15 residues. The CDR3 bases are TGTGCCATCAGTGGAGTTGGAGGAAACTCCTACGAGCAGTACTTC. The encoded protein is CAISGVGGNSYEQYF.

CDR3 sequence: CASSEAVTGGEAFF. The DNA of the CDR3 is TGTGCCAGCAGTGAAGCGGTGACAGGGGGCGAAGCTTTCTTT. This chain joins TRBV2 and TRBJ1-1, with TRBD1 matching over 10 bases. CDR3 size: 14 residues. The J segment lost 8 bases and the V segment lost 0 bases, leaving 3 bases of the junction unmatched. CDR1 and CDR2 from the germline V gene are SNHLY and FYNNEI.

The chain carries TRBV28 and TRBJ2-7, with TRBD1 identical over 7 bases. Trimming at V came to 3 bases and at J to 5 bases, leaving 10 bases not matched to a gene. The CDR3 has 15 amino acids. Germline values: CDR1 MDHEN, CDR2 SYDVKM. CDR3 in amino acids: CASSFPGTVEDEQYF. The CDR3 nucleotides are TGTGCCAGCAGTTTCCCCGGGACAGTAGAGGACGAGCAGTACTTC.

The CDR3 DNA sequence: TGTGCCAGCAGCGTAGCTGGGGGCGGCTATGGCTACACCTTC. Residues: CASSVAGGGYGYTF. V gene TRBV9 combines with J gene TRBJ1-2, with TRBD1 as a possible D gene (6 bases). The germline CDR1 and CDR2 sequences are SGDLS and YYNGEE. The V gene lost 0 bases and the J gene lost 4 bases, with 10 bases spanning the gap. CDR3 length: 14 residues.

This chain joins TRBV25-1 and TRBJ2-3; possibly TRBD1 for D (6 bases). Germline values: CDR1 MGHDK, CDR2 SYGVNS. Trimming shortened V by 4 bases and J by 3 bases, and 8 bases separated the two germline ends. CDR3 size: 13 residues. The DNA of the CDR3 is TGTGCCAGCAGTGTGACAGGAACAGATACGCAGTATTTT. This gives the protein CASSVTGTDTQYF.

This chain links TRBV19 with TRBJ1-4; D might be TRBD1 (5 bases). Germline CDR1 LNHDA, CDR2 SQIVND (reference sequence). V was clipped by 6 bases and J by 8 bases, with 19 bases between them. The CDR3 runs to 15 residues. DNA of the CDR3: TGTGCCAGTAGCCTACCGGGACGGGAGGGGGAAAAACTGTTTTTT. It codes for CASSLPGREGEKLFF.

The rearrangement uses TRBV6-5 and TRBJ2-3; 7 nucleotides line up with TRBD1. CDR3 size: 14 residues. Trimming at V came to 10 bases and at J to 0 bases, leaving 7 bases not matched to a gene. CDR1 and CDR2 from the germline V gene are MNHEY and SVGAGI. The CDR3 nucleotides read TGTGCCACCCTCCGGGACAGAAGCACAGATACGCAGTATTTT. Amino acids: CATLRDRSTDTQYF.

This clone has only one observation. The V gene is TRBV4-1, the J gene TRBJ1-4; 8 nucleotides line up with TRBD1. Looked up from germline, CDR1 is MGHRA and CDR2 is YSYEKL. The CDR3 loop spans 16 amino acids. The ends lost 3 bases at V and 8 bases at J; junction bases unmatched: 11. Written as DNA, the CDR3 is TGCGCCAGCAGCCAGTCTTCAGGGGGCGATGGAGAAAAACTGTTTTTT. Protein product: CASSQSSGGDGEKLFF.

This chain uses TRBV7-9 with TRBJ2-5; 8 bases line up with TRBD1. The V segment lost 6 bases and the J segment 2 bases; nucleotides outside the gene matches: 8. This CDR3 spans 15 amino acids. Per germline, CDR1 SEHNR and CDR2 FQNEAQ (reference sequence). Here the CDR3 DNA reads TGTGCCAGCAGACGACAGGGGATGGGGCAAGAGACCCAGTACTTC. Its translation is CASRRQGMGQETQYF.

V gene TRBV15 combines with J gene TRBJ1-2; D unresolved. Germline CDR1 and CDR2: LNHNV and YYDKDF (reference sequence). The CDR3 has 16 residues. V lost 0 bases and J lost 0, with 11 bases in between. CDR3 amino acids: CATSRDLHKSNYGYTF. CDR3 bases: TGTGCCACCAGCAGAGATCTGCACAAGTCTAACTATGGCTACACCTTC.

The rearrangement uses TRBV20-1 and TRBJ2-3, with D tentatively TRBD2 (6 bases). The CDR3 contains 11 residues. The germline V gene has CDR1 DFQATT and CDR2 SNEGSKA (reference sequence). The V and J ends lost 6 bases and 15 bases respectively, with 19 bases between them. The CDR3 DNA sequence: TGCAGTGCGACCCCCGGGACTTTTCAATATTTT. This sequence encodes CSATPGTFQYF.

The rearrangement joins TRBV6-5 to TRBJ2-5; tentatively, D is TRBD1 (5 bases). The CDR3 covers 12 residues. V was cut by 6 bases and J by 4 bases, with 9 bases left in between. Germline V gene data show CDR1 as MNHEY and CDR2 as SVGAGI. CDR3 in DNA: TGTGCCAGCAGGGGGCTGTTAGAGACCCAGTACTTC. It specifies CASRGLLETQYF.

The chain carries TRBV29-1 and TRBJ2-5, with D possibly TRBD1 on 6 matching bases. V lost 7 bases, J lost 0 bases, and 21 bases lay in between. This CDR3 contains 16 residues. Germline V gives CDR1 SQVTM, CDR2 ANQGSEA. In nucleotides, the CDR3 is TGCAGCGCTGGGACAAACTTACCGTGGTACCAAGAGACCCAGTACTTC. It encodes CSAGTNLPWYQETQYF. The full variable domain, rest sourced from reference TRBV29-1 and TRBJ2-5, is SAVISQKPSRDICQRGTSLTIQCQVDSQVTMMFWYRQQPGQSLTLIATANQGSEATYESGFVIDKFPISRPNLTFSTLTVSNMSPEDSSIYLCSAGTNLPWYQETQYFGPGTRLLVL.

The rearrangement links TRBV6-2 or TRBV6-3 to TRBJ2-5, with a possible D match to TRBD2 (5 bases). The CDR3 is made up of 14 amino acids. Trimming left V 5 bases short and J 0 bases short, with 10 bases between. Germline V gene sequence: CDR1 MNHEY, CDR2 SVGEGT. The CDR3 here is CASSQAGNQETQYF. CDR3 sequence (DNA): TGTGCCAGCAGTCAGGCGGGTAACCAAGAGACCCAGTACTTC.

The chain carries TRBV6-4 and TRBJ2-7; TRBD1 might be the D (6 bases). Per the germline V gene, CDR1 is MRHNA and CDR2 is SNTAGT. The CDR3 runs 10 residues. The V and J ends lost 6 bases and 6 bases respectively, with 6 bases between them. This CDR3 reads CASSRGEQYF. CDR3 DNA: TGTGCCAGCAGCAGGGGCGAGCAGTACTTC.

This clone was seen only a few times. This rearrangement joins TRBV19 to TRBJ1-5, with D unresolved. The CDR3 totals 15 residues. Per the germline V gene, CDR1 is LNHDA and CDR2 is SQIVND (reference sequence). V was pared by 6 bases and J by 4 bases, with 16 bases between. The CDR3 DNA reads TGTGCCAGTAGCCGACTAGAGCATTTTAATCAGCCCCAGCATTTT. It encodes CASSRLEHFNQPQHF. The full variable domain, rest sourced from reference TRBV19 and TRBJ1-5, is DGGITQSPKYLFRKEGQNVTLSCEQNLNHDAMYWYRQDPGQGLRLIYYSQIVNDFQKGDIAEGYSVSREKKESFPLTVTSAQKNPTAFYLCASSRLEHFNQPQHFGDGTRLSIL.

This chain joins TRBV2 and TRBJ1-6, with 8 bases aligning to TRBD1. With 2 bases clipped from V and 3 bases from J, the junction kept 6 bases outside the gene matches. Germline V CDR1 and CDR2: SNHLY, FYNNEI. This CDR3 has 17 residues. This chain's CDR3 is CASSELAGGYYNSPLHF. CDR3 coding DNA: TGTGCCAGCAGTGAATTGGCAGGGGGCTACTATAATTCACCCCTCCACTTT.

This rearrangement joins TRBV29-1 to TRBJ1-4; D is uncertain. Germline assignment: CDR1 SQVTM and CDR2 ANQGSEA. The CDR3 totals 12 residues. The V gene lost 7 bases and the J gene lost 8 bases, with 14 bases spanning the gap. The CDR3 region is CSAHLGEEKLFF. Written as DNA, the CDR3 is TGCAGCGCACATCTCGGGGAAGAAAAACTGTTTTTT.

This CDR3 reads CASSYGGVWETQYF. CDR3 in DNA: TGTGCCAGCAGTTATGGGGGGGTATGGGAGACCCAGTACTTC. This sequence joins TRBV6-5 and TRBJ2-5, with 7 bases aligning to TRBD2. V lost 3 bases to trimming and J lost 5 bases; unmatched junction nucleotides: 6. This CDR3 comprises 14 residues. CDR1 is MNHEY and CDR2 is SVGAGI in the germline V gene.

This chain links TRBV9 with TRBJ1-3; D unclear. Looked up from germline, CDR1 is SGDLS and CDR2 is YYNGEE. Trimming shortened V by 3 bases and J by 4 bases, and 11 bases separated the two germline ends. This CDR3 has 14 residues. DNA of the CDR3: TGTGCCAGCAGCGCCCGCCCGGGAGGAAACACCATATATTTT. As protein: CASSARPGGNTIYF.

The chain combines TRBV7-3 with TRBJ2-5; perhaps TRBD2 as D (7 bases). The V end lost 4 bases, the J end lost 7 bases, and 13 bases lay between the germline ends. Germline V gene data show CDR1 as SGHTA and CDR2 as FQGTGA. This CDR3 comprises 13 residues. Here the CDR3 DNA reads TGTGCCAGCAGCTCCGAGAGGGGGGGGACCCAGTACTTC. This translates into CASSSERGGTQYF.

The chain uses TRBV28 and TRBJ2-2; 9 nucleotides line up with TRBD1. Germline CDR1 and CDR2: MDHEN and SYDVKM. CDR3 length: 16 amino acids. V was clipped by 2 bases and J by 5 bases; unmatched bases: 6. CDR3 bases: TGTGCCAGCAGTTTAGGGGACAGGGTATATACCGGGGAGCTGTTTTTT. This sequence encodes CASSLGDRVYTGELFF.

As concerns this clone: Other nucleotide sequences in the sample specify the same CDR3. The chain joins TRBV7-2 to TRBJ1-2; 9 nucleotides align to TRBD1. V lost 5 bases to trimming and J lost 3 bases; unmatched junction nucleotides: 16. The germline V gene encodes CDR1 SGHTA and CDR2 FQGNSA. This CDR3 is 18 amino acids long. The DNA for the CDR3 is TGTGCCAGCAGCAGCCTAACAGGGGGCGCTACCGTTTACTATGGCTACACCTTC. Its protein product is CASSSLTGGATVYYGYTF. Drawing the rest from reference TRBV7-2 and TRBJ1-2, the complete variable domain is GAGVSQSPSNKVTEKGKDVELRCDPISGHTALYWYRQSLGQGLEFLIYFQGNSAPDKSGLPSDRFSAERTGGSVSTLTIQRTQQEDSAVYLCASSSLTGGATVYYGYTFGSGTRLTVV.

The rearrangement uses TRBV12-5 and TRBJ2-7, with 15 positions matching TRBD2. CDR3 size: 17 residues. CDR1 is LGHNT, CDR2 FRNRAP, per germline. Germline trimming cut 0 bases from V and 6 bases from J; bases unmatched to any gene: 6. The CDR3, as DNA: TGTGCTAGTGGTTTGGTACGGGGGACTAGCGGGAGGTCCGAGCAGTACTTC. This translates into CASGLVRGTSGRSEQYF.

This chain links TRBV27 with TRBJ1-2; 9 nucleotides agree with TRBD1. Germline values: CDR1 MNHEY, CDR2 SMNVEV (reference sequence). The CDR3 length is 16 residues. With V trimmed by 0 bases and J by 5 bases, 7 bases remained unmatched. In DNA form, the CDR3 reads TGTGCCAGCAGTTTATCTTTAGGGGACAGGGCTTATGGCTACACCTTC. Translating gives CASSLSLGDRAYGYTF.